This entry concerns a single T cell receptor (beta chain). Authors' data handling: Nucleated cell counts were estimated from reference gene primer amplification. Data came from immunoSEQ multiplex PCR; TCRdb stores just in-frame clones and leaves some out. V, J and clone size derive from that table, while D and trimming were established from the DNA sequence. The sample lists fewer than 500,000 clones; more than 65% were seen once. V lost 8 bases and J lost 7; bases outside the gene matches: 10. The CDR3 length is 13 residues. The sample is drawn from a study of blood T cell repertoires in COVID-19. Study in general: Spain, Italy and the United States supplied samples that represented acute and convalescent COVID-19. Nucleic acid was either cDNA or gDNA, and it came from T cells, B-cell-depleted T cells, or PBMCs.

This receptor was obtained from a human donor with acute or convalescent COVID-19. The donor label of this sample is uncertain. Sequenced input: peripheral blood. The genes are TRBV12-3 or TRBV12-4 and TRBJ1-2; 7 positions match TRBD1. The CDR3 loop is CASLLTGSGGYTF. The CDR3 nucleotides are TGTGCCAGCCTTCTGACAGGGTCGGGTGGCTACACCTTC.